These 21 T cell receptor beta chains share one sample of origin, sequenced in a study of T-cell reconstitution after alpha-beta-depleted transplantation in children. The TCRbeta library was prepared with unique molecular identifiers. TCRdb re-called the PCR reads through MiXCR, storing one row per CDR3 protein. Here the sample spans about 980,000 distinct CDR3 sequences, about 30% being singletons. The material was PBMCs, mostly from graft donor cells, obtained 360 days after TCRalphabeta/CD19-depleted stem cell transplant. Source of these receptors: a boy under three years old who had a stem cell transplant for SCID, so the T cells may come from the graft donor.

V gene TRBV7-3 combines with J gene TRBJ2-5; TRBD1 or TRBD2 may be the D gene (6 bases each). There are 14 residues in the CDR3. Germline lookup yields CDR1 SGHTA and CDR2 FQGTGA. V lost 5 bases to trimming and J lost 4 bases, with 14 bases between them. The CDR3 protein is CASSPTGAVETQYF. DNA for the CDR3: TGTGCCAGCAGCCCGACGGGGGCGGTAGAGACCCAGTACTTC.

This clonotype turned up a few times. The rearrangement links TRBV7-9 to TRBJ1-5, with a possible D match to TRBD1 (5 bases). V shed 5 bases and J shed 4 bases, with 15 bases lying between them. Germline CDR1 and CDR2: SEHNR and FQNEAQ (reference sequence). This CDR3 is built from 15 residues. DNA for the CDR3: TGTGCCAGCAGCCCCGGGCAGGGCCTAAATCAGCCCCAGCATTTT. It is translated as CASSPGQGLNQPQHF.

J is TRBJ1-5 and V is TRBV12-3 or TRBV12-4; TRBD1 agrees at 7 bases. The V segment lost 7 bases and the J segment 5 bases; nucleotides outside the gene matches: 8. This CDR3 contains 14 residues. CDR3 loop: CASNLRGSDQPQHF. The CDR3, as DNA: TGTGCCAGCAACCTCAGGGGGAGCGATCAGCCCCAGCATTTT.

The V and J genes are TRBV20-1 and TRBJ2-3; 11 bases are shared with TRBD2. The CDR3 has 18 amino acids. Germline V gene lookup returns CDR1 DFQATT and CDR2 SNEGSKA (reference sequence). The junction had 16 bases not matched to a gene; V was cut back by 6 bases and J by 2 bases. The CDR3 region has the DNA TGCAGTGCCCACCCTACTAGCGGGGGACGCTCCTCCACAGATACGCAGTATTTT. As protein: CSAHPTSGGRSSTDTQYF.

The chain combines TRBV12-3 or TRBV12-4 with TRBJ1-5; D is ambiguous. V gave up 3 bases and J gave up 2 bases, with 8 bases separating them. This CDR3 spans 14 amino acids. CDR3 sequence reads: CASSFSYRNQPQHF. CDR3 coding DNA: TGTGCCAGCAGTTTTTCCTACCGCAATCAGCCCCAGCATTTT.

V usage is TRBV2 and J usage is TRBJ2-7; 7 nucleotides agree with TRBD1. From germline, CDR1 is SNHLY and CDR2 FYNNEI. J gave up 1 base and V 4 bases, and 4 bases lay outside the gene matches. This CDR3 contains 14 residues. CDR3 region: CASSADRFSYEQYF. The CDR3 DNA is TGTGCCAGCAGTGCGGACAGGTTTTCCTACGAGCAGTACTTC.

The J gene is TRBJ2-4, the V gene TRBV2; D gene ambiguous. CDR1 SNHLY and CDR2 FYNNEI come from the germline V gene. V dropped 3 bases and J dropped 3 bases, with 9 bases sitting between them. The length of the CDR3 is 14 residues. The CDR3, as DNA: TGTGCCAGCAGTGAGGTGGGAAGCAAAAACATTCAGTACTTC. It encodes CASSEVGSKNIQYF.

This clonotype was detected only a few times. V usage is TRBV10-3 and J usage is TRBJ2-7; D may correspond to TRBD1 or TRBD2 (7 bases each). This CDR3 has 11 amino acids. V lost 6 bases to trimming and J lost 6 bases, with 9 bases between them. Germline V gene data show CDR1 as ENHRY and CDR2 as SYGVKD. The CDR3 nucleotides are TGTGCCATCAGCAGGGGGGGCGAGCAGTACTTC. This encodes CAISRGGEQYF.

V gene TRBV20-1 combines with J gene TRBJ2-7; D gene ambiguous. Germline V gene data show CDR1 as DFQATT and CDR2 as SNEGSKA (reference sequence). The V gene lost 3 bases and the J gene lost 6 bases, with 18 bases spanning the gap. The CDR3 sequence is 14 residues long. CDR3 sequence (DNA): TGCAGTGCTAGTTGGGGTTATGTTCTAGGCGAGCAGTACTTC. Translating gives CSASWGYVLGEQYF.

This clonotype has more than one count but fewer than ten. The rearrangement uses TRBV20-1 and TRBJ1-2, with a possible D match to TRBD1 (5 bases). The CDR3 contains 14 residues. Germline V CDR1 and CDR2: DFQATT, SNEGSKA (reference sequence). With 6 bases removed from V and 1 base from J, the gap between germline ends came to 15 bases. CDR3 protein: CSAVGWGLNYGYTF. In DNA form, the CDR3 reads TGCAGTGCCGTAGGGTGGGGCCTTAACTATGGCTACACCTTC.

This clonotype was seen only a few times. The chain recombines TRBV29-1 with TRBJ2-1; 7 bases are a match to TRBD2. Germline CDR1 SQVTM, CDR2 ANQGSEA. The trim removed 7 bases at V and 5 bases at J, leaving 8 bases unmatched. The CDR3 extends over 13 amino acids. CDR3 protein: CSAGQRGNNEQFF. DNA for the CDR3: TGCAGCGCTGGGCAGCGGGGAAACAATGAGCAGTTCTTC.

The gene calls are TRBV10-3 and TRBJ2-2, with no clear D. Germline V gene data show CDR1 as ENHRY and CDR2 as SYGVKD. The CDR3 runs 14 residues. Trimming took 8 bases from V and 0 from J, leaving 10 bases between them. This CDR3 is CAIRGPPNTGELFF. For the CDR3, the DNA is TGTGCCATCCGCGGTCCCCCGAACACCGGGGAGCTGTTTTTT.

The chain recombines TRBV15 with TRBJ1-2; possible D gene TRBD1, 6 bases. The V gene lost 5 bases and the J gene lost 7 bases, with 14 bases spanning the gap. Germline CDR1 reads LNHNV; CDR2 reads YYDKDF (reference sequence). The CDR3 runs 13 residues. The CDR3 spells CATSQGFPGGYTF. The CDR3 DNA reads TGTGCCACCAGCCAGGGGTTTCCGGGTGGCTACACCTTC.

The chain employs TRBV10-3 and TRBJ2-7; D tentatively reads TRBD1 or TRBD2 (5 bases each). This CDR3 has 12 amino acids. Germline V gene data show CDR1 as ENHRY and CDR2 as SYGVKD. V was shortened by 6 bases and J by 9 bases, with 15 bases between the two germline ends. The CDR3 loop reads CAISPGAPRQYF. The CDR3 DNA is TGTGCCATCAGCCCCGGGGCCCCCAGGCAGTACTTC.

The chain combines TRBV25-1 with TRBJ1-2, with a tentative D call TRBD1 (6 bases). Trimming took 0 bases from V and 6 from J, leaving 11 bases between them. The CDR3 has 14 amino acids. Germline V gene sequence: CDR1 MGHDK, CDR2 SYGVNS. This CDR3 is CASSEYRPGDGYTF. The CDR3 nucleotides are TGTGCCAGCAGTGAATATAGGCCAGGGGATGGCTACACCTTC.

The chain is built from TRBV5-1 and TRBJ2-7; no clear D. The CDR3 contains 13 residues. The germline CDR1 and CDR2 sequences are SGHRS and YFSETQ. V was cut by 4 bases and J by 0 bases, with 8 bases left in between. In nucleotides, the CDR3 is TGCGCCAGCAGCCTGATGACCTCCTACGAGCAGTACTTC. Translation: CASSLMTSYEQYF.

The chain joins TRBV7-3 to TRBJ2-3; D possibly matches TRBD1 or TRBD2 (6 bases each). The V and J ends lost 3 bases and 6 bases respectively, with 22 bases between them. The CDR3 loop spans 17 amino acids. Per germline, CDR1 SGHTA and CDR2 FQGTGA. CDR3 sequence: CASSFYGGPTGGDTQYF. DNA for the CDR3: TGTGCCAGCAGCTTCTACGGCGGGCCGACAGGAGGGGATACGCAGTATTTT.

This clonotype came up a few times. The rearrangement uses TRBV7-2 and TRBJ2-7; no clear D gene. CDR1 is SGHTA, CDR2 FQGNSA, per germline. V was trimmed by 1 base and J by 1 base, leaving 11 bases between them. The CDR3 extends over 15 amino acids. The CDR3 DNA reads TGTGCCAGCAGCTTAGTTATGTGGCCGTCCTACGAGCAGTACTTC. It yields the protein CASSLVMWPSYEQYF.

In its sample, this clonotype was seen many times. CDR3 DNA: TGCAGTGCTAGAGTCGGGGTTGGAAACATTCAGTACTTC. It codes for CSARVGVGNIQYF. V and J are TRBV20-1 and TRBJ2-4; D might be TRBD2 (5 bases). V gave up 1 base and J gave up 6 bases, with 10 bases separating them. Germline values: CDR1 DFQATT, CDR2 SNEGSKA (reference sequence). There are 13 residues in the CDR3.

The gene calls are TRBV20-1 and TRBJ1-4; D is unclear. CDR3 length: 14 amino acids. Per the germline V gene, CDR1 is DFQATT and CDR2 is SNEGSKA (reference sequence). V was pared by 0 bases and J by 4 bases, with 9 bases between. CDR3 protein: CSAREGSLNEKLFF. DNA of the CDR3: TGCAGTGCTAGAGAGGGGAGCCTTAATGAAAAACTGTTTTTT.

V is TRBV20-1 and J is TRBJ2-3; D might be TRBD1 (5 bases). The CDR3 sequence is 19 residues long. The germline gives CDR1 DFQATT, CDR2 SNEGSKA (reference sequence). V lost 1 base to trimming and J lost 0 bases, with 23 bases between them. The CDR3 loop is CSARATDARRPFSTDTQYF. The CDR3 DNA reads TGCAGTGCTAGAGCGACAGATGCGAGGAGACCCTTTAGCACAGATACGCAGTATTTT.